This entry features one T cell receptor (beta chain) sequence. This sample was included in a study of CD8 T cells in Susac syndrome. After extraction with the RNeasy kit, roughly 0.45 to 1 ug of the RNA was reverse transcribed using random hexamers. Multiplex PCR with immunoSEQ amplified the TCR beta CDR3 across 54 Vbeta and 13 Jbeta. TCRdb re-derived calls from the immunoSEQ multiplex PCR reads in MiXCR, one entry per CDR3 protein. The sample records around 300,000 distinct CDR3 sequences, around nine tenths being singletons. This CDR3 contains 14 residues. CDR1 and CDR2 from the germline V gene are MNHEY and SMNVEV (reference sequence). J gave up 8 bases and V 5 bases, and 4 bases lay outside the gene matches.

J is TRBJ1-6 and V is TRBV27; 9 positions match TRBD1. This sequence originates from a human donor with multiple sclerosis. The specimen sequenced was CD8+ T cells from PBMCs. CDR3 loop: CASSLGTGYSPLHF. The CDR3 bases are TGTGCCAGCAGTCTCGGGACAGGGTATTCACCCCTCCACTTT.